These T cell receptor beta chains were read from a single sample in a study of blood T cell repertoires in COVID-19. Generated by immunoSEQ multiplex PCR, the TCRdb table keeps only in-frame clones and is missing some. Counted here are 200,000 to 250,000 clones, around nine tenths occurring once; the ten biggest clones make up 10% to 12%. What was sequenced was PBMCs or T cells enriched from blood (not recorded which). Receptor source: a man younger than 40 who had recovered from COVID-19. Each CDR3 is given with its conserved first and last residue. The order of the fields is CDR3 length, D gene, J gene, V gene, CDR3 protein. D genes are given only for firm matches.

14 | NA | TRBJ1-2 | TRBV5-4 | CASSFRGGDYGYTF
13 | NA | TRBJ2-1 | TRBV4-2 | CASSQEPGVSLFF
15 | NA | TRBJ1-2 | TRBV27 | CASSPQPRQHHGYTF
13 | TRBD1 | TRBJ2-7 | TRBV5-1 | CASSFQGAWEQYF
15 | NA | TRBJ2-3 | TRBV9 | CASSVSPMSPDTQYF
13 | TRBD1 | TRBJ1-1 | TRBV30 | CAWGGQANTEAFF
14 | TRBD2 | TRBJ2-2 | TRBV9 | CASREGVNTGELFF
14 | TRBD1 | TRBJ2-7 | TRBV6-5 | CASSQGARSYEQYF
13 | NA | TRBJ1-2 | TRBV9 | CASSVAGRGNYTF
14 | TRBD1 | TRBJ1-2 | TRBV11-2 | CASSPGTGYEGYTF
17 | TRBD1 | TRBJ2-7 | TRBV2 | CASSRLTPGQGKGEQYF
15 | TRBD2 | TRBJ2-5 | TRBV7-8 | CASSSRLAYQETQYF
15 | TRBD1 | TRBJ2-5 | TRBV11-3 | CASSLGRTGEETQYF
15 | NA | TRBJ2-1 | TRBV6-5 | CASSRTVTQDNEQFF
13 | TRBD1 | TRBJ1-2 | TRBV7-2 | CASRLGTGHGYTF
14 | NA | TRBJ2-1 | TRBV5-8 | CASSMGSSYNEQFF
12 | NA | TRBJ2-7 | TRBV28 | CASSLSAYEQYF
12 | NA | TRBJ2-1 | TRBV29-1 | CSVGFYQGEQFF
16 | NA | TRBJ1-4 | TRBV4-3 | CASSQDRGATNEKLFF
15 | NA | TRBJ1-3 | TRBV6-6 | CASSYSNGAGNTIYF
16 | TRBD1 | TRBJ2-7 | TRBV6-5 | CASSYSQGASSYEQYF
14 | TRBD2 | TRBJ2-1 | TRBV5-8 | CASSLWSGVNEQFF
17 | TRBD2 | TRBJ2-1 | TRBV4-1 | CASTRAGGTGNYNEQFF
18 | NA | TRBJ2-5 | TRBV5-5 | CASSLAEGLSAGGETQYF
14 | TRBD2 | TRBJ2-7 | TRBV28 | CASAPTSGFWEQYF
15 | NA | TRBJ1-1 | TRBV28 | CASSPRGLMNTEAFF
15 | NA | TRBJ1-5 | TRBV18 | CASSPRAGVDQPQHF
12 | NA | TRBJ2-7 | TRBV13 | CASSTVQGWQYF
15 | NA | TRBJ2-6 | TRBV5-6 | CASSKQSSGANVLTF
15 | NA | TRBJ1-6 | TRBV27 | CASSLSRQGNSPLHF
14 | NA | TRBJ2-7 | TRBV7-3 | CASSLAGNNYEQYF
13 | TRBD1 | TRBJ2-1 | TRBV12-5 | CASGFWTGAEQFF
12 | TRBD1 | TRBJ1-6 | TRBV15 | CATSVRQGPLHF
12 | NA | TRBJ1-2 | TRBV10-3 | CAISPEDYGYTF
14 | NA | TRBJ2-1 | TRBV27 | CASRQPARWDEQFF
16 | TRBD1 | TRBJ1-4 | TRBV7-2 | CASSLWTGPPNEKLFF
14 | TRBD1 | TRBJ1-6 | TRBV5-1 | CASSKGGADSPLHF
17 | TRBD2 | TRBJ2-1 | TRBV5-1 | CASNELAGVILSHEQFF
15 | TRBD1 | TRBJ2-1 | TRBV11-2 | CASSSGQGSYNEQFF
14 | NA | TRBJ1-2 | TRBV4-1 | CASSQDRWGGGYTF
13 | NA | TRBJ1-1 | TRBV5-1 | CASSLESNTEAFF
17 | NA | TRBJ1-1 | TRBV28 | CASSFGLIQGLNTEAFF
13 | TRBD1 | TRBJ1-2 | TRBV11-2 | CASSLGQAYGYTF
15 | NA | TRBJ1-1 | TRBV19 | CASSIGGSGNTEAFF
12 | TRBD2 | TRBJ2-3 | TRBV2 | CASSGGGNTQYF